The 25 T cell receptor beta chains presented below share a single source sample, sequenced in a study of a mutant IDH1 vaccine in newly diagnosed glioma. Libraries were prepared by immunoSEQ multiplex PCR; TCRdb keeps only in-frame clonotypes and omits some of them. This sample has 50,000 to 60,000 clones, with roughly 73% found just once. The time point is: week 5, during vaccination. The investigators gave 300 ug of mutant IDH1 20-mer peptide in each vaccine dose, together with topical imiquimod. Which antigens these TCRs recognize remains unknown. The material sequenced was PBMCs, taken from a glioma patient whose treatment included an IDH1 peptide vaccine. The receptors were sampled from a man in his fifties or sixties with glioma.

V gene TRBV29-1 combines with J gene TRBJ1-1, with D tentatively TRBD1 (6 bases). CDR3 length: 15 amino acids. Germline CDR1 is SQVTM and CDR2 is ANQGSEA. Trimming took off 7 bases at V and 0 bases at J, with 18 bases between the two ends. The CDR3 protein is CSAKPNTGMNTEAFF. CDR3 in DNA: TGCAGCGCCAAGCCAAATACAGGGATGAACACTGAAGCTTTCTTT.

V and J are TRBV18 and TRBJ2-3, with a tentative D call TRBD1 (5 bases). The CDR3 length is 14 residues. Germline lookup yields CDR1 KGHSH and CDR2 LQKENI. Trimming removed 3 bases from V and 5 bases from J, with 12 bases in between. CDR3 in DNA: TGTGCCAGCTCACCTGCAGGGATTGGAGATACGCAGTATTTT. This gives the protein CASSPAGIGDTQYF.

J is TRBJ1-4 and V is TRBV7-9; no definite D call. CDR3 length: 16 amino acids. Between the trimmed V and J ends, which lost 5 bases and 5 bases, there was a span of 18 bases. Germline CDR1 and CDR2: SEHNR and FQNEAQ (reference sequence). CDR3 in DNA: TGTGCCAGCAGCCCCCCGGCGGCGGGAAACAATGAAAAACTGTTTTTT. Amino acids: CASSPPAAGNNEKLFF.

J is TRBJ2-1 and V is TRBV9; 10 nucleotides align to TRBD1. Germline-derived CDR1 and CDR2 are SGDLS and YYNGEE. Trimming at V came to 3 bases and at J to 9 bases, leaving 6 bases not matched to a gene. This CDR3 comprises 14 residues. CDR3 DNA: TGTGCCAGCAGCGACCGGGACAGGGGAGGTGAGCAGTTCTTC. Amino acids: CASSDRDRGGEQFF.

V is TRBV7-3 and J is TRBJ2-2; D uncertain. V was pared by 0 bases and J by 3 bases, with 5 bases between. CDR3 length: 14 residues. The germline V gene encodes CDR1 SGHTA and CDR2 FQGTGA. The CDR3 region is CASSLTVDTGELFF. Here the CDR3 DNA reads TGTGCCAGCAGCTTAACAGTAGACACCGGGGAGCTGTTTTTT.

The chain couples TRBV6-5 to TRBJ2-2, with D perhaps assigned TRBD1 or TRBD2 (5 bases each). The ends were cut back, 10 bases at V and 1 base at J, with 10 bases in the middle. The CDR3 runs 13 residues. The germline gives CDR1 MNHEY, CDR2 SVGAGI. This chain's CDR3 is CAIRDGNTGELFF. The CDR3 DNA follows: TGTGCCATACGGGACGGGAACACCGGGGAGCTGTTTTTT.

This chain's CDR3 is CASLGLAGSPNEQFF. As DNA, the CDR3 is TGTGCCAGCTTGGGGCTAGCGGGGAGCCCTAATGAGCAGTTCTTC. The gene calls are TRBV6-5 and TRBJ2-1, with 9 bases matching TRBD2. The CDR3 runs to 15 residues. V was pared by 8 bases and J by 7 bases, with 12 bases of the junction left unmatched. Germline loops: CDR1 MNHEY, CDR2 SVGAGI.

This sequence joins TRBV2 and TRBJ2-3; TRBD1 matches at 8 bases. Germline V CDR1 and CDR2: SNHLY, FYNNEI. This CDR3 contains 15 residues. Trimming removed 4 bases from V and 0 bases from J; junction bases left unmatched: 3. CDR3 sequence reads: CASSVDRVSTDTQYF. DNA for the CDR3: TGTGCCAGCAGTGTGGACAGGGTCAGCACAGATACGCAGTATTTT.

The V call is TRBV19, the J call TRBJ2-3; 9 nucleotides line up with TRBD2. V trimming: 5 bases; J trimming: 2 bases; junction bases outside the gene matches: 8. Germline CDR1 and CDR2: LNHDA and SQIVND (reference sequence). There are 16 residues in the CDR3. The CDR3 region has the DNA TGTGCCAGTAGTTTGCTCCTAGCGGGGTTCACAGATACGCAGTATTTT. Its translation is CASSLLLAGFTDTQYF.

The chain has TRBV27 and TRBJ1-1; D not resolved. CDR3 size: 13 residues. Germline V lookup: CDR1 MNHEY, CDR2 SMNVEV (reference sequence). The germline V and J ends were trimmed by 5 bases and 0 bases, with 7 bases remaining between them. The CDR3 reads CASSPTLNTEAFF. The CDR3 DNA reads as TGTGCCAGCAGTCCAACCTTGAACACTGAAGCTTTCTTT.

This chain uses TRBV5-6 with TRBJ1-5; TRBD1 matches 8 bases. This CDR3 spans 15 amino acids. Germline CDR1 is SGHDT and CDR2 is YYEEEE. Unmatched junction bases numbered 7, after V lost 2 bases and J lost 6 bases. Here the CDR3 reads CASSFTGGTSQPQHF. The CDR3 nucleotides read TGTGCCAGCAGCTTTACAGGGGGAACATCTCAGCCCCAGCATTTT.

V usage is TRBV5-4 and J usage is TRBJ2-2, with 9 bases identical to TRBD1. The CDR3 contains 15 residues. After removal of 1 base from V and 5 bases from J, the junction contained 3 bases not matched to a gene. Germline lookup yields CDR1 SGHNT and CDR2 YYREEE (reference sequence). The CDR3 DNA reads as TGTGCCAGCAGCTTGAACAGGGGGCAAACCGGGGAGCTGTTTTTT. This sequence encodes CASSLNRGQTGELFF.

This clone was detected a few times. J is TRBJ1-1 and V is TRBV30, with no clear D. The CDR3 is 12 residues long. V was clipped by 2 bases and J by 11 bases, with 15 bases between them. In germline, CDR1 is GTSNPN, CDR2 SVGIG (reference sequence). The CDR3 DNA follows: TGTGCCTGGAGTCCCGGCGACGAGGTGGCTTTCTTT. Translation: CAWSPGDEVAFF.

The chain uses TRBV6-5 and TRBJ2-7; D gene uncertain. The V end lost 4 bases, the J end lost 4 bases, and 8 bases lay between the germline ends. Germline CDR1 is MNHEY and CDR2 is SVGAGI. The CDR3 has 12 residues. The CDR3 sequence: CASSFDGYEQYF. In nucleotides, the CDR3 is TGTGCCAGCAGTTTCGACGGGTACGAGCAGTACTTC.

This clone has a single count. This chain connects TRBV6-1 to TRBJ2-7; D not resolved. The CDR3 length is 12 residues. Germline V gives CDR1 MNHNS, CDR2 SASEGT. Trimming cost V 7 bases and J 0 bases, with 7 bases left between them. CDR3 in amino acids: CASMETSYEQYF. DNA for the CDR3: TGTGCCAGCATGGAGACCTCCTACGAGCAGTACTTC.

The chain is built from TRBV9 and TRBJ2-5; 8 bases map to TRBD1. The CDR3 length is 16 residues. Germline V lookup: CDR1 SGDLS, CDR2 YYNGEE. Unmatched junction bases numbered 8, after V lost 0 bases and J lost 4 bases. DNA of the CDR3: TGTGCCAGCAGCGTAGATGGGGCAGGGGGCGCAGAGACCCAGTACTTC. This encodes CASSVDGAGGAETQYF.

This clone was recorded only once. This sequence joins TRBV11-2 and TRBJ1-6, with D perhaps matching TRBD1 (5 bases). The CDR3 spans 15 residues. Trimming removed 5 bases at V and 4 bases at J, with 12 bases between. Germline-derived CDR1 and CDR2 are SGHAT and FQNNGV. DNA of the CDR3: TGTGCCAGCAGCACCAGGGCGGGGTATAATTCACCCCTCCACTTT. Translating gives CASSTRAGYNSPLHF.

The V and J genes are TRBV6-5 and TRBJ2-7, with D hard to call. Germline lookup yields CDR1 MNHEY and CDR2 SVGAGI. V lost 0 bases to trimming and J lost 3 bases, with 6 bases between them. The CDR3 is 13 amino acids. CDR3 loop: CASSYSRLYEQYF. DNA for the CDR3: TGTGCCAGCAGTTACTCCCGCCTCTACGAGCAGTACTTC.

This chain uses TRBV5-1 with TRBJ1-4; D is unclear. Trimming pared 4 bases from V and 3 bases from J, leaving 13 bases between. The CDR3 length is 15 residues. Germline V gene data show CDR1 as SGHRS and CDR2 as YFSETQ. CDR3 coding DNA: TGCGCCAGCAGCAATCAGTATTCAGCTAATGAAAAACTGTTTTTT. This translates into CASSNQYSANEKLFF. Together with reference TRBV5-1 and TRBJ1-4, the CDR3 gives the full variable domain: KAGVTQTPRYLIKTRGQQVTLSCSPISGHRSVSWYQQTPGQGLQFLFEYFSETQRNKGNFPGRFSGRQFSNSRSEMNVSTLELGDSALYLCASSNQYSANEKLFFGSGTQLSVL.

The V gene is TRBV29-1, the J gene TRBJ1-2, with no clear D. This CDR3 has 12 residues. Germline V CDR1 and CDR2: SQVTM, ANQGSEA. V lost 6 bases to trimming and J lost 4 bases, with 12 bases between them. CDR3 sequence: CSVATEVYGYTF. Here the CDR3 DNA reads TGCAGCGTCGCTACAGAGGTCTATGGCTACACCTTC.

The table lists this clone with a few counts. V and J are TRBV9 and TRBJ2-1, with 16 positions matching TRBD2. The CDR3 has 17 residues. V was pared by 0 bases and J by 9 bases, with 6 bases of the junction left unmatched. In germline, CDR1 is SGDLS, CDR2 YYNGEE. CDR3 sequence: CASSVETGLAGGGEQFF. The CDR3 DNA is TGTGCCAGCAGCGTAGAAACGGGACTAGCGGGGGGGGGTGAGCAGTTCTTC. The full variable domain, completed using reference TRBV9 and TRBJ2-1, is DSGVTQTPKHLITATGQRVTLRCSPRSGDLSVYWYQQSLDQGLQFLIQYYNGEERAKGNILERFSAQQFPDLHSELNLSSLELGDSALYFCASSVETGLAGGGEQFFGPGTRLTVL.

This chain connects TRBV7-6 to TRBJ2-7, with D maybe TRBD1 (6 bases). CDR1 and CDR2 from the germline V gene are SGHVS and FNYEAQ. The CDR3 contains 13 residues. V lost 5 bases and J lost 3, with 11 bases in between. The CDR3 loop is CASSPRDNYEQYF. The CDR3 coding sequence is TGTGCCAGCAGCCCCCGGGACAACTACGAGCAGTACTTC.

The DNA for the CDR3 is TGCGCCAGCAGCTTGGCAGGGACCGCCGAGAACACCGGGGAGCTGTTTTTT. Residues: CASSLAGTAENTGELFF. V usage is TRBV5-1 and J usage is TRBJ2-2, with D possibly being TRBD1 or TRBD2 (5 bases each). V lost 0 bases and J 1 base, leaving 13 bases between the germline ends. Germline values: CDR1 SGHRS, CDR2 YFSETQ. The CDR3 totals 17 residues. The full variable domain, its missing parts supplied by reference TRBV5-1 and TRBJ2-2, is KAGVTQTPRYLIKTRGQQVTLSCSPISGHRSVSWYQQTPGQGLQFLFEYFSETQRNKGNFPGRFSGRQFSNSRSEMNVSTLELGDSALYLCASSLAGTAENTGELFFGEGSRLTVL.

This clone was recorded a few times. This chain links TRBV29-1 with TRBJ2-4; D not resolved. The CDR3 loop spans 11 amino acids. The germline V and J ends were trimmed by 7 bases and 7 bases, with 11 bases remaining between them. The V gene's germline CDR1 is SQVTM and CDR2 ANQGSEA. CDR3 sequence: CSGAIQNIQYF. The CDR3 region has the DNA TGCAGCGGGGCCATCCAGAACATTCAGTACTTC.

This chain links TRBV19 with TRBJ2-5; D possibly corresponds to TRBD2 (7 bases). This CDR3 contains 16 residues. CDR1 and CDR2 from the germline V gene are LNHDA and SQIVND (reference sequence). The V gene lost 5 bases and the J gene lost 5 bases, with 21 bases spanning the gap. CDR3 sequence reads: CASSLSLRGAGETQYF. The CDR3 nucleotides are TGTGCCAGTAGTCTCTCTCTCCGGGGGGCCGGGGAGACCCAGTACTTC.